The clone carrying this TCR beta chain was seen a single time. The record originates from a study of blood T cell repertoires in COVID-19. Study in general: COVID-19 samples collected from the United States, Italy and Spain covered acute and convalescent phases. Sources were T cells, B-cell-depleted T cells, or PBMCs; the material itself was cDNA or gDNA.

In the original processing: Reference gene primers were amplified, and this amplification served to estimate nucleated cell counts. Using immunoSEQ multiplex PCR, the repertoire was profiled, and TCRdb retains in-frame clones only, with some absent. D and trimming were read from the DNA, whereas the V and J calls and clone size are those reported in that table. The sample consists of some 130,000 clones, roughly 83% of them appearing once. V lost 4 bases, J lost 4 bases, and 7 bases stayed unmatched. This CDR3 contains 14 residues. Looked up from germline, CDR1 is SGHAT and CDR2 is FQDESV (reference sequence).

The chain recombines TRBV11-1 with TRBJ2-7; 7 bases agree with TRBD1. This clonotype originated in a woman aged 30 to 39 who had recovered from COVID-19. Sample: peripheral blood. The CDR3 region is CASSSRGSRYEQYF. The DNA for the CDR3 is TGTGCCAGCAGCTCCAGGGGGAGTAGGTACGAGCAGTACTTC.